Following are 17 T cell receptor beta chains from one sample sequenced in a study of T cells in Graves' hyperthyroidism and ophthalmopathy. RNA transcripts gave rise to amplified TCR beta CDR3 regions. In the first-round RT-PCR of the TCR CDR3, the HTBI primer set was used. MiXCR, run by TCRdb on the multiplex PCR reads, gives a single entry per CDR3 protein. The data show around 760,000 distinct CDR3 sequences, with approximately 36% seen just once and roughly 30% held by the top ten. The sequenced material came from blood. The receptors derive from a middle-aged woman with Graves' hyperthyroidism.

The J gene is TRBJ2-2, the V gene TRBV7-2, with D uncertain. V was cut by 5 bases and J by 4 bases, with 8 bases left in between. In germline, CDR1 is SGHTA, CDR2 FQGNSA. The CDR3 runs 13 residues. This chain's CDR3 is CASSPPPTGELFF. The CDR3 DNA is TGTGCCAGCAGCCCCCCCCCCACCGGGGAGCTGTTTTTT.

This clonotype was detected a few times. The J gene is TRBJ2-5, the V gene TRBV9; D ambiguous. The length of the CDR3 is 14 residues. Between the trimmed V and J ends, which lost 6 bases and 3 bases, there was a span of 15 bases. Per the germline V gene, CDR1 is SGDLS and CDR2 is YYNGEE. CDR3 sequence: CASTPGGSKETQYF. The CDR3 region has the DNA TGTGCCAGCACCCCCGGTGGTAGCAAAGAGACCCAGTACTTC. Supplemented by reference TRBV9 and TRBJ2-5, the full variable domain reads DSGVTQTPKHLITATGQRVTLRCSPRSGDLSVYWYQQSLDQGLQFLIQYYNGEERAKGNILERFSAQQFPDLHSELNLSSLELGDSALYFCASTPGGSKETQYFGPGTRLLVL.

This clonotype was observed at least ten times. V usage is TRBV19 and J usage is TRBJ1-6; D is uncertain. The V end lost 7 bases, the J end lost 5 bases, and 15 bases lay between the germline ends. The CDR3 loop spans 15 amino acids. Germline V gene sequence: CDR1 LNHDA, CDR2 SQIVND (reference sequence). CDR3 amino acids: CASKRTDVDNSPLHF. In DNA, the CDR3 is TGTGCCAGTAAACGGACGGATGTAGATAATTCACCCCTCCACTTT.

With regard to this clonotype: The junction does not match germline at one end; this may be a read error. The chain recombines TRBV24-1 with TRBJ2-5; 7 bases map to TRBD2. The germline V gene encodes CDR1 KGHDR and CDR2 SFDVKD. The CDR3 length is 15 residues. The DNA for the CDR3 is TGTGCCACCAAGAGGCCAGCGGGAATGGAAGAGACCCAGTATTTC. Translating it yields CATKRPAGMEETQYF.

This clonotype showed up just once. J is TRBJ2-3 and V is TRBV7-2; D ambiguous. CDR3 size: 12 residues. Per the germline V gene, CDR1 is SGHTA and CDR2 is FQGNSA. Trimming shortened V by 5 bases and J by 3 bases, and 6 bases separated the two germline ends. The CDR3 bases are TGTGCCAGCAGCCACCAGACAGATACGCAGTATTTT. It is translated as CASSHQTDTQYF.

The rearrangement uses TRBV5-1 and TRBJ1-2; D is uncertain. Germline V gene data show CDR1 as SGHRS and CDR2 as YFSETQ. V was cut by 0 bases and J by 2 bases, with 8 bases left in between. The CDR3 length is 14 residues. Written as DNA, the CDR3 is TGCGCCAGCAGCTTGGTGTCAGAGAACTATGGCTACACCTTC. Translating gives CASSLVSENYGYTF.

The V call is TRBV12-3 or TRBV12-4, the J call TRBJ2-2; D ambiguous. Between the trimmed V and J ends, which lost 8 bases and 0 bases, there was a span of 19 bases. The CDR3 covers 17 residues. CDR3: CASLQRIVLSNTGELFF. The CDR3 DNA follows: TGTGCCAGCTTACAGCGTATCGTGCTTTCGAACACCGGGGAGCTGTTTTTT.

The genes are TRBV29-1 and TRBJ1-2, with D possibly matching TRBD1 (6 bases). The length of the CDR3 is 13 residues. Germline V lookup: CDR1 SQVTM, CDR2 ANQGSEA. V gave up 2 bases and J gave up 7 bases, with 14 bases separating them. The chain's CDR3 is CSVERQGQTGYTF. The CDR3 DNA follows: TGCAGCGTTGAACGCCAGGGGCAGACTGGCTACACCTTC.

This clonotype was counted many times. The CDR3 DNA reads as TGCAGCGTTGAAATGGGGCAACTCGGAAGGGGCTACACCTTC. Amino acids: CSVEMGQLGRGYTF. The chain has TRBV29-1 and TRBJ1-2, with a weak D call TRBD1 (5 bases). CDR1 SQVTM and CDR2 ANQGSEA come from the germline V gene. V lost 2 bases and J 8 bases, leaving 18 bases between the germline ends. The length of the CDR3 is 14 residues.

V gene TRBV10-3 combines with J gene TRBJ2-5; TRBD2 aligns across 13 bases. CDR1 ENHRY and CDR2 SYGVKD come from the germline V gene. This CDR3 comprises 15 residues. V was pared by 5 bases and J by 1 base, with 1 base of the junction left unmatched. The CDR3 nucleotides are TGTGCCATCAGTCGGACTAGCGGGAGCCAAGAGACCCAGTACTTC. The encoded protein is CAISRTSGSQETQYF.

This clonotype was picked up a small number of times. V usage is TRBV9 and J usage is TRBJ2-5; no clear D. This CDR3 spans 13 amino acids. The germline CDR1 and CDR2 sequences are SGDLS and YYNGEE. V was shortened by 3 bases and J by 0 bases, with 6 bases between the two germline ends. The CDR3: CASSDGHQETQYF. CDR3 coding DNA: TGTGCCAGCAGCGATGGGCACCAAGAGACCCAGTACTTC.

CDR3 nucleotides: TGTGCCATGCGGAACTCCTACGAGCAGTACTTC. This gives the protein CAMRNSYEQYF. The rearrangement uses TRBV6-5 and TRBJ2-7; D unclear. Germline V lookup: CDR1 MNHEY, CDR2 SVGAGI. The CDR3 runs 11 residues. V was clipped by 10 bases and J by 0 bases, with 7 bases between them.

The chain recombines TRBV10-3 with TRBJ1-1; no clear D gene. In germline, CDR1 is ENHRY, CDR2 SYGVKD. V was trimmed by 10 bases and J by 0 bases, leaving 18 bases between them. The CDR3 runs to 15 residues. CDR3 region: CASSPPGNLNTEAFF. CDR3 DNA: TGTGCCAGCAGCCCTCCGGGGAACCTGAACACTGAAGCTTTCTTT.

The chain has TRBV20-1 and TRBJ2-3, with 7 bases lining up with TRBD2. The J call may be mistaken, given a closer DNA end match to TRBJ2-7. Germline loops: CDR1 DFQATT, CDR2 SNEGSKA (reference sequence). The length of the CDR3 is 14 residues. CDR3 in DNA: TGCAGTGCTAGAAAGCGGGGCAGCACAGATACGCAGTACTTC. Protein product: CSARKRGSTDTQYF.

Notes on this clonotype: The conserved phenylalanine or tryptophan is not found at the CDR3 terminus, so this likely reflects a read error. No DNA is shown, since the ends of the CDR3 on it are uncertain; the CDR3 is the one TCRdb lists. The chain uses TRBV5-1 and TRBJ2-2; the DNA was not used to check the table's D call, TRBD1. The CDR3 extends over 15 residues, inclusive of both ends. Germline CDR1 is SGHRS and CDR2 is YFSETQ. The CDR3 protein is CASRSTGANTGELLL.

This chain connects TRBV5-4 to TRBJ1-2; 9 bases map to TRBD1. Per germline, CDR1 SGHNT and CDR2 YYREEE (reference sequence). The V segment lost 3 bases and the J segment 3 bases; nucleotides outside the gene matches: 6. This CDR3 is built from 15 residues. In DNA, the CDR3 is TGTGCCAGCAGCTCAATTGACAGGGGGGACTATGGCTACACCTTC. The encoded protein is CASSSIDRGDYGYTF.

This chain joins TRBV6-5 and TRBJ1-3; D is unclear. V lost 2 bases and J lost 0, with 11 bases in between. The CDR3 runs 16 residues. Germline V gene sequence: CDR1 MNHEY, CDR2 SVGAGI. The chain's CDR3 is CASSYRDILSGNTIYF. The CDR3 DNA follows: TGTGCCAGCAGTTACCGTGACATACTCTCTGGAAACACCATATATTTT.